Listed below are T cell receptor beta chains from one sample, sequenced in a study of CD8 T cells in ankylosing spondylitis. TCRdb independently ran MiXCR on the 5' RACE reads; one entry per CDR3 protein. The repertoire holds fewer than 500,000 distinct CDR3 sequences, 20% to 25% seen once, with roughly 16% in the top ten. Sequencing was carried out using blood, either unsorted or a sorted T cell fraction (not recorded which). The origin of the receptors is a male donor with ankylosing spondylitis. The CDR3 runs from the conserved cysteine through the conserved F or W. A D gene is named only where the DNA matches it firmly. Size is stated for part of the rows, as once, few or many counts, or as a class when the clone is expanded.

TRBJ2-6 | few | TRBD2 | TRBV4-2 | CASSQLAGSGANVLTF | TGTGCCAGCAGCCAGCTAGCGGGCTCTGGGGCCAACGTCCTGACTTTC
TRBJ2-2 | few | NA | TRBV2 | CASRRGWSGELFF | TGTGCCAGCAGGAGGGGGTGGTCCGGGGAGCTGTTTTTT
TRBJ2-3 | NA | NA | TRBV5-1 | CASSLVVETDTQYF | TGCGCCAGCAGCTTGGTAGTAGAAACAGATACGCAGTATTTT
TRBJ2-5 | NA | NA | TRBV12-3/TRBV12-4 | CASSIQRRGVVGETQYF | TGTGCCAGCAGTATCCAGCGGAGGGGGGTAGTAGGAGAGACCCAGTACTTC
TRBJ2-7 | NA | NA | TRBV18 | CASSRNTVGGSYEQYF | TGTGCCAGCTCACGGAACACTGTAGGAGGCTCCTACGAGCAGTACTTC
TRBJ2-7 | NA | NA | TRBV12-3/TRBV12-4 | CASQRTGNSYEQYF | TGTGCCAGCCAAAGGACGGGGAACTCCTACGAGCAGTACTTC
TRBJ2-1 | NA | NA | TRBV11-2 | CASSPLGGTYNEQFF | TGTGCCAGCAGCCCCCTGGGAGGTACATACAATGAGCAGTTCTTC
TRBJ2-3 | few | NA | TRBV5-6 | CASSQTGQADTQYF | TGTGCCAGCAGCCAGACGGGGCAAGCAGATACGCAGTATTTT
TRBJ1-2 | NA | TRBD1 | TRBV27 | CASSPRTGANYGYTF | TGTGCCAGCAGTCCGCGGACAGGCGCTAACTATGGCTACACCTTC
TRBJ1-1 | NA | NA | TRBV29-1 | CSDSDTEAFF | TGCAGCGATTCCGACACTGAAGCTTTCTTT
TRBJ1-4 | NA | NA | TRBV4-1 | CASSQGIGRGNEKLFF | TGCGCCAGCAGCCAAGGGATTGGCAGGGGTAATGAAAAACTGTTTTTT
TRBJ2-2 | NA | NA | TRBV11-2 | CASSLERQYTGELFF | TGTGCCAGCAGCTTAGAGCGGCAGTACACCGGGGAGCTGTTTTTT
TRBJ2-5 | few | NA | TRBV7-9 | CASSTHGLLQETQYF | TGTGCCAGCAGCACCCACGGACTACTCCAAGAGACCCAGTACTTC
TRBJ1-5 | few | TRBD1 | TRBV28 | CASSLRARLLRDRGLDQPQHF | TGTGCCAGCAGTCTCCGCGCCCGGCTCCTTCGGGACAGGGGGCTTGATCAGCCCCAGCATTTT
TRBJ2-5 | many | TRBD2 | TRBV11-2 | CASSRLAGLSQETQYF | TGTGCCAGCAGCCGACTAGCGGGTTTGTCCCAAGAGACCCAGTACTTC
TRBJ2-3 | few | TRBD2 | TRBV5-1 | CASSLVREVASTDTQYF | TGCGCCAGCAGCTTGGTACGGGAGGTCGCTAGCACAGATACGCAGTATTTT
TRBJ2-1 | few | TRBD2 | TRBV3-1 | CASSQRAGDFYNEQFF | TGTGCCAGCAGCCAGAGAGCGGGAGACTTCTACAATGAGCAGTTCTTC
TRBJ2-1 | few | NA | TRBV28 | CASSPPRGFPYHNEQFF | TGTGCCAGCAGCCCTCCCCGGGGCTTCCCTTACCACAATGAGCAGTTCTTC
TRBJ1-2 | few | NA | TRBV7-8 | CASSLGGGPLYGYTF | TGTGCCAGCAGCTTAGGTGGGGGACCTCTCTATGGCTACACCTTC
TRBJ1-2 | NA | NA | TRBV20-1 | CSATAGSNYGYTF | TGCAGTGCTACCGCTGGGAGTAACTATGGCTACACCTTC
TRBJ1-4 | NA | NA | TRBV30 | CAWSGGPNEKLFF | TGTGCCTGGAGTGGGGGGCCAAATGAAAAACTGTTTTTT
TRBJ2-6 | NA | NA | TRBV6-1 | CASSEVVFSGANVLTF | TGTGCCAGCAGTGAAGTTGTATTCTCTGGGGCCAACGTCCTGACTTTC
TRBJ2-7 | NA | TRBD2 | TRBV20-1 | CSASDQKASGLLEQYF | TGCAGTGCAAGCGATCAGAAGGCTAGCGGGCTACTGGAGCAGTACTTC
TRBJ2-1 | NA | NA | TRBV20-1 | CSAPASFTLYNEQFF | TGCAGTGCCCCGGCAAGCTTTACCCTTTACAATGAGCAGTTCTTC
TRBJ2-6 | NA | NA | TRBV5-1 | CASSLVSNSGANVLTF | TGCGCCAGCAGCTTGGTGTCGAACTCTGGGGCCAACGTCCTGACTTTC
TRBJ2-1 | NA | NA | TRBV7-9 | CASSLAGGVNEQFF | TGTGCCAGCAGCTTAGCGGGAGGAGTCAATGAGCAGTTCTTC
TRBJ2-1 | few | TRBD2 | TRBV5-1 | CASSPLLAGGHNEQFF | TGCGCCAGCAGCCCGTTACTAGCGGGAGGCCACAATGAGCAGTTCTTC